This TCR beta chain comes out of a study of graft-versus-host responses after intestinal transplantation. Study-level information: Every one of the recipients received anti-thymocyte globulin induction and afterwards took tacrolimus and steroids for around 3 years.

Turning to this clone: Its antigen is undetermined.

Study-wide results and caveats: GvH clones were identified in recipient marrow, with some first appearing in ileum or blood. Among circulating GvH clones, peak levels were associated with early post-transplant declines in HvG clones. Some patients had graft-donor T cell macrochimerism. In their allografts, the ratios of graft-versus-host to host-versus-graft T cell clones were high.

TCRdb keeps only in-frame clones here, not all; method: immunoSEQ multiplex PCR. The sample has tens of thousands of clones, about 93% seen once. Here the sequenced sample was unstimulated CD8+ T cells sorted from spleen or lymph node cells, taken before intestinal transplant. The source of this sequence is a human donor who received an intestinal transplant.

The CDR3 bases are TGTGCCAGCAGCTTAGGCGGGACAGGGGGCGCGGTCTTACCCTACGAGCAGTACTTC. Translated, it gives CASSLGGTGGAVLPYEQYF. The V gene is TRBV7-9, the J gene TRBJ2-7, with TRBD1 matching over 12 bases. This CDR3 has 19 residues. CDR1 SEHNR and CDR2 FQNEAQ come from the germline V gene (reference sequence). The junction had 12 bases not matched to a gene; V was cut back by 1 base and J by 2 bases.